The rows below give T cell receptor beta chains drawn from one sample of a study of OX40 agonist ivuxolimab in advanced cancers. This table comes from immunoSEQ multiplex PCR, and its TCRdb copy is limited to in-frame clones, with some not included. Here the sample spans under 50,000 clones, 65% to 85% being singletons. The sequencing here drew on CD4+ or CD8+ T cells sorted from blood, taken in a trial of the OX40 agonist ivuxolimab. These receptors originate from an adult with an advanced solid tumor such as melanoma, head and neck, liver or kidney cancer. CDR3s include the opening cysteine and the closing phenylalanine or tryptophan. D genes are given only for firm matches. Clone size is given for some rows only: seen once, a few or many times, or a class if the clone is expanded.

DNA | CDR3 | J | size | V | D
TGTGCCAGCAGTCAGGATAGCAATCAGCCCCAGCATTTT | CASSQDSNQPQHF | TRBJ1-5 | NA | TRBV27 | NA
TGCAGCGTTGGCGGGACTAGCGGTCGGGATGAGCAGTTCTTC | CSVGGTSGRDEQFF | TRBJ2-1 | NA | TRBV29-1 | TRBD2
TGCGCCAGCAGCCAAGGGTCGACAGGGCGGAGGGAAAAACTGTTTTTT | CASSQGSTGRREKLFF | TRBJ1-4 | few | TRBV4-3 | TRBD1
TGTGCCAGCAGCTCCGGACCATCACCCCTCCACTTT | CASSSGPSPLHF | TRBJ1-6 | NA | TRBV13 | NA
TGTGCCAGCAGTTTAAGTGGGGGTTCGAACACCGGGGAGCTGTTTTTT | CASSLSGGSNTGELFF | TRBJ2-2 | NA | TRBV27 | NA
TGTGCCAGCAGCCCAGGGCCACCGGGACAGTTAAACGAGCAGTACTTC | CASSPGPPGQLNEQYF | TRBJ2-7 | NA | TRBV9 | TRBD1
TGTGCCAGCAGTCAGGGAAACACCATATATTTT | CASSQGNTIYF | TRBJ1-3 | NA | TRBV2 | NA
TGTGCCAGCAGCTTGGTAGTAGCGGGACAAGAGACCCAGTACTTC | CASSLVVAGQETQYF | TRBJ2-5 | medium-sized | TRBV5-4 | TRBD2
TGTGCCAGCAGTTCGATACAGGGTTGGCAAGAGACCCAGTACTTC | CASSSIQGWQETQYF | TRBJ2-5 | NA | TRBV28 | NA
TGTGCCAGCAGCTTGTCAGCGGGAGTCCCTTGGGGGGATGAGCAGTACTTC | CASSLSAGVPWGDEQYF | TRBJ2-7 | NA | TRBV5-6 | TRBD2
TGTGCCAGCAGTGAGAGACGAATTCCTACAACTAATGAAAAACTGTTTTTT | CASSERRIPTTNEKLFF | TRBJ1-4 | NA | TRBV2 | NA
TGTGCCACCAGCAGAGATCAGCGTCAGCCCCAGCATTTT | CATSRDQRQPQHF | TRBJ1-5 | NA | TRBV15 | NA
TGTGCCAGCAGGGGGGACCTGGAAGCTTTCTTT | CASRGDLEAFF | TRBJ1-1 | medium-sized | TRBV2 | NA
TGTGCCAGTAGTGTCTCACGTCAGCCCCAGCATTTT | CASSVSRQPQHF | TRBJ1-5 | NA | TRBV19 | NA
TGTGCCAGCACCTATCAGGGGGCAGGATACACTGAAGCTTTCTTT | CASTYQGAGYTEAFF | TRBJ1-1 | NA | TRBV5-6 | TRBD1